This TCR beta chain was captured by sequencing in a study of blood T cell repertoires in COVID-19. Whole-study context: Samples of COVID-19 (acute and convalescent) were obtained from the United States, Italy and Spain. PBMCs, B-cell-depleted T cells, or T cells provided the cDNA or gDNA that made up the material.

Original processing notes: Scientists estimated how many nucleated cells there were by amplifying reference gene primers. Libraries were prepared by immunoSEQ multiplex PCR; TCRdb keeps only in-frame clonotypes and omits some of them. Clone size and the V and J calls come from that table; the DNA yielded D and trimming. The sample has more than 100,000 clones; 85% to 90% are singletons. The CDR3 sequence is 16 residues long. Trimming removed 3 bases from V and 2 bases from J; junction bases left unmatched: 6. Germline CDR1 reads LNHDA; CDR2 reads SQIVND (reference sequence). The rearrangement joins TRBV19 to TRBJ1-5; TRBD1 aligns across 8 bases. This sequence was found in a human donor in a cohort sampled during active COVID-19. Input material: peripheral blood. The CDR3 DNA sequence: TGTGCCAGTAGTATCATGCCGGACAGGGGCAATCAGCCCCAGCATTTT. This translates into CASSIMPDRGNQPQHF.